The 20 T cell receptor beta chains listed next were all sequenced from one sample in a study of T-cell memory formation after mild COVID-19. TCRdb independently ran MiXCR on the 5' RACE reads; one entry per CDR3 protein. The repertoire holds 110,000 or so distinct CDR3 sequences, with about a fifth as singletons. The sequenced sample consisted of PBMCs or a T cell subset sorted from them (not recorded which). These receptors were collected from a man between 18 and 35 years old who had mild COVID-19 (a few samples of this study predate the infection). Cell type and time point are not known.

This clonotype was seen once. CDR3 nucleotide sequence: TGTGCCAGCAGTTTGGGGGCGAATACGCAGTATTTT. This encodes CASSLGANTQYF. The V gene is TRBV27, the J gene TRBJ2-3, with D maybe TRBD1 (6 bases). The CDR3 length is 12 residues. Germline V gene lookup returns CDR1 MNHEY and CDR2 SMNVEV (reference sequence). V was cut by 3 bases and J by 7 bases, with 8 bases left in between.

The chain couples TRBV9 to TRBJ2-1; D possibly corresponds to TRBD2 (5 bases). In germline, CDR1 is SGDLS, CDR2 YYNGEE. V was trimmed by 2 bases and J by 0 bases, leaving 15 bases between them. The CDR3 loop spans 17 amino acids. CDR3 sequence (DNA): TGTGCCAGCAGCGTCGTGGCCCGGGGTCTCTCCTACAATGAGCAGTTCTTC. Amino acid sequence: CASSVVARGLSYNEQFF. The full variable domain, in which reference TRBV9 and TRBJ2-1 provide the parts outside the CDR3, is DSGVTQTPKHLITATGQRVTLRCSPRSGDLSVYWYQQSLDQGLQFLIQYYNGEERAKGNILERFSAQQFPDLHSELNLSSLELGDSALYFCASSVVARGLSYNEQFFGPGTRLTVL.

This chain uses TRBV6-2 or TRBV6-3 with TRBJ1-1; D call uncertain. The CDR3 totals 15 residues. Looked up from germline, CDR1 is MNHEY and CDR2 is SVGEGT. Trimming removed 6 bases at V and 0 bases at J, with 14 bases between. DNA for the CDR3: TGTGCCAGCAGCGAACCAAACGACTTGAACACTGAAGCTTTCTTT. It translates to CASSEPNDLNTEAFF.

V is TRBV11-3 and J is TRBJ2-1; possible D gene TRBD1, 6 bases. CDR1 SGHNT and CDR2 YENEEA come from the germline V gene. This CDR3 spans 15 amino acids. Deletions cut 4 bases from V and 8 bases from J, with 18 bases between. The CDR3 protein is CASSSGQTGWDEQFF. CDR3 nucleotide sequence: TGTGCCAGCAGCTCCGGACAGACCGGTTGGGATGAGCAGTTCTTC.

The rearrangement links TRBV6-5 to TRBJ1-1; 8 positions agree with TRBD1. J gave up 3 bases and V 5 bases, and 5 bases lay outside the gene matches. Germline V gene lookup returns CDR1 MNHEY and CDR2 SVGAGI. This CDR3 region has 14 residues. CDR3 residues: CASSTGGWHTEAFF. The CDR3 DNA follows: TGTGCCAGCAGTACAGGGGGGTGGCACACTGAAGCTTTCTTT.

This clonotype was seen a handful of times. The chain uses TRBV28 and TRBJ1-2; D is unresolved. The CDR3 contains 11 residues. V shed 3 bases and J shed 8 bases, with 7 bases lying between them. Germline CDR1 is MDHEN and CDR2 is SYDVKM. CDR3 sequence reads: CASSFFRGYTF. The CDR3 DNA sequence: TGTGCCAGCAGTTTCTTCCGCGGCTACACCTTC.

There are a few counts of this clonotype. The J gene is TRBJ1-1, the V gene TRBV12-3 or TRBV12-4; D unresolved. The length of the CDR3 is 14 residues. The germline V and J ends were trimmed by 6 bases and 1 base, with 12 bases remaining between them. CDR3 sequence: CASSTDGSNTEAFF. The DNA for the CDR3 is TGTGCCAGCAGCACGGACGGATCGAACACTGAAGCTTTCTTT.

This clonotype was recorded at least ten times. The chain employs TRBV11-2 and TRBJ2-3, with 10 bases lining up with TRBD1. The CDR3 sequence is 14 residues long. Germline V gene sequence: CDR1 SGHAT, CDR2 FQNNGV. With V trimmed by 4 bases and J by 6 bases, 4 bases remained unmatched. CDR3 in amino acids: CASSSGQGFDTQYF. As DNA, the CDR3 is TGTGCCAGCAGCTCGGGACAGGGGTTCGATACGCAGTATTTT.

This clonotype has just a few counts. The genes are TRBV27 and TRBJ2-7; D gene unclear. Germline assignment: CDR1 MNHEY and CDR2 SMNVEV (reference sequence). The germline V and J ends were trimmed by 8 bases and 3 bases, with 8 bases remaining between them. The CDR3 is 11 amino acids. CDR3 DNA: TGTGCCAGCCGCGAAAACTACGAGCAGTACTTC. Translation: CASRENYEQYF.

This clonotype was observed a handful of times. The chain uses TRBV15 and TRBJ1-6, with D possibly TRBD1 on 6 matching bases. The CDR3 sequence is 16 residues long. The germline V gene has CDR1 LNHNV and CDR2 YYDKDF (reference sequence). V dropped 1 base and J dropped 7 bases, with 14 bases sitting between them. CDR3 bases: TGTGCCACCAGCAGAGTAAGAACAGGGAGGAATTCACCCCTCCACTTT. This encodes CATSRVRTGRNSPLHF. The whole variable domain, remainder taken from reference TRBV15 and TRBJ1-6, is DAMVIQNPRYQVTQFGKPVTLSCSQTLNHNVMYWYQQKSSQAPKLLFHYYDKDFNNEADTPDNFQSRRPNTSFCFLDIRSPGLGDTAMYLCATSRVRTGRNSPLHFGNGTRLTVT.

Only a few counts were recorded for this clonotype. The chain combines TRBV5-1 with TRBJ2-3; 9 nucleotides match TRBD2. V was clipped by 1 base and J by 3 bases; unmatched bases: 6. The CDR3 spans 16 residues. Germline V lookup: CDR1 SGHRS, CDR2 YFSETQ. CDR3 sequence: CASSLPASGVTDTQYF. CDR3 coding DNA: TGCGCCAGCAGCTTGCCAGCTAGCGGGGTGACAGATACGCAGTATTTT.

This clonotype was observed a few times. The chain carries TRBV6-5 and TRBJ2-2; TRBD2 agrees at 13 bases. CDR1 and CDR2 from the germline V gene are MNHEY and SVGAGI. This CDR3 comprises 16 residues. V trimming: 7 bases; J trimming: 7 bases; junction bases outside the gene matches: 9. The CDR3 DNA is TGTGCCAGCAACCGTGCGGGACTAGCGGGGATCGGGGAGCTGTTTTTT. Protein product: CASNRAGLAGIGELFF.

The chain combines TRBV15 with TRBJ1-5; perhaps TRBD1 as D (6 bases). Germline V lookup: CDR1 LNHNV, CDR2 YYDKDF (reference sequence). The length of the CDR3 is 16 residues. V was clipped by 3 bases and J by 4 bases, with 16 bases between them. DNA of the CDR3: TGTGCCACCAGCAGCCTACGGGGGACACCTAATCAGCCCCAGCATTTT. It translates to CATSSLRGTPNQPQHF. Complete variable domain (other parts from reference TRBV15 and TRBJ1-5): DAMVIQNPRYQVTQFGKPVTLSCSQTLNHNVMYWYQQKSSQAPKLLFHYYDKDFNNEADTPDNFQSRRPNTSFCFLDIRSPGLGDTAMYLCATSSLRGTPNQPQHFGDGTRLSIL.

Regarding this clonotype: A junction boundary mismatches the germline segment, possibly from a read error. V and J are TRBV7-7 and TRBJ2-5; 8 bases agree with TRBD2. CDR1 SSHAT and CDR2 FNYEAQ come from the germline V gene (reference sequence). The CDR3 runs 18 residues. CDR3 residues: CASSSGHIPGQRGETQYF. Here the CDR3 DNA reads TGTGCTAGCAGCTCGGGCCACATACCGGGCCAGCGGGGGGAGACCCAGTACTTC.

V gene TRBV6-1 combines with J gene TRBJ1-6; D remains ambiguous. Germline CDR1 is MNHNS and CDR2 is SASEGT. V gave up 1 base and J gave up 0 bases, with 7 bases separating them. The CDR3 is made up of 16 amino acids. CDR3 nucleotide sequence: TGTGCCAGCAGTGAAGTCCCCAGCTCCTATAATTCACCCCTCCACTTT. It specifies CASSEVPSSYNSPLHF.

This rearrangement joins TRBV11-2 to TRBJ2-3, with D unresolved. The CDR3 loop spans 12 amino acids. From germline, CDR1 is SGHAT and CDR2 FQNNGV. V gave up 3 bases and J gave up 8 bases, with 9 bases separating them. The CDR3 bases are TGTGCCAGCAGCTTGGACGGTCGTACGCAGTATTTT. Its translation: CASSLDGRTQYF.

The genes are TRBV6-5 and TRBJ2-3, with 10 bases identical to TRBD1. J lost 4 bases, V lost 2 bases, and 3 bases had no gene match. This CDR3 has 15 residues. Germline V gene lookup returns CDR1 MNHEY and CDR2 SVGAGI. DNA of the CDR3: TGTGCCAGCAGTTACAGGGGACAGGGGCCAGATACGCAGTATTTT. Translating gives CASSYRGQGPDTQYF.

In its sample, this clonotype was seen many times. The gene calls are TRBV20-1 and TRBJ1-2; a possible D gene is TRBD1 (6 bases). The CDR3 is 12 residues long. In germline, CDR1 is DFQATT, CDR2 SNEGSKA (reference sequence). Trimming took 5 bases from V and 3 from J, leaving 10 bases between them. Here the CDR3 DNA reads TGCAGTGCTGTTACAGGGTACTATGGCTACACCTTC. Translated: CSAVTGYYGYTF.

This rearrangement joins TRBV7-9 to TRBJ2-3; D tentatively fits TRBD1 or TRBD2 (5 bases each). This CDR3 region has 16 residues. Germline loops: CDR1 SEHNR, CDR2 FQNEAQ (reference sequence). Trimming removed 1 base at V and 5 bases at J, with 16 bases between. The CDR3 DNA reads as TGTGCCAGCAGCTTAGTAAGCGGTGGGACGGAAGATACGCAGTATTTT. Residues: CASSLVSGGTEDTQYF.

The chain has TRBV19 and TRBJ1-5; D is unresolved. The length of the CDR3 is 14 residues. CDR1 is LNHDA and CDR2 is SQIVND in the germline V gene (reference sequence). The germline V and J ends were trimmed by 7 bases and 7 bases, with 17 bases remaining between them. The CDR3 spells CASTHSPEIQPQHF. The DNA for the CDR3 is TGTGCCAGTACTCACTCCCCCGAAATCCAGCCCCAGCATTTT.